This T cell receptor (beta chain) was identified in a study of OX40 agonist ivuxolimab in advanced cancers. Study findings and constraints: At 0.1 to 3.0 mg/kg and by week 6, CD4+ and CD8+ T cells in the blood had expanded clonally. Normalized T-cell clonal expansion was also low in a subset of nonresponders.

Comments on this clone: Its antigen remains unidentified.

With 9 bases clipped from V and 3 bases from J, the junction kept 17 bases outside the gene matches. The CDR3 length is 16 residues. Germline assignment: CDR1 SNHLY and CDR2 FYNNEI. Sequencing was performed with immunoSEQ multiplex PCR; in TCRdb, only in-frame clones are kept and a portion is missing. The data show about 100,000 clones, approximately 91% seen once. V and J are TRBV2 and TRBJ2-7, with 7 nucleotides matching TRBD1. This clonotype originated in an adult with an advanced solid tumor such as melanoma, head and neck, liver or kidney cancer. Here the sequenced sample was CD4+ or CD8+ T cells sorted from blood, taken in a trial of the OX40 agonist ivuxolimab. DNA for the CDR3: TGTGCCAGTCACTCCATCACCGGGACAGAAAGCTACGAGCAGTACTTC. Protein: CASHSITGTESYEQYF.